This passage covers 13 T cell receptor beta chains from one sample sequenced in a study of T-cell reconstitution after alpha-beta-depleted transplantation in children. Preparing the TCRbeta library involved the use of unique molecular identifiers. TCRdb independently ran MiXCR on the PCR reads; one entry per CDR3 protein. This sample has some 500,000 distinct CDR3 sequences, with 18% found just once. The sequenced sample was PBMCs from the stem cell graft donor, obtained from the stem cell graft. The receptors derive from a human donor who donated a stem cell graft to a child with acute lymphoblastic leukemia.

The chain couples TRBV2 to TRBJ2-1, with 16 nucleotides matching TRBD2. Germline V CDR1 and CDR2: SNHLY, FYNNEI. The J segment lost 2 bases and the V segment lost 6 bases, leaving 10 bases of the junction unmatched. The CDR3 length is 19 residues. The CDR3 is CASSSPGLAGGGAYNEQFF. CDR3 nucleotides: TGTGCCAGCAGCTCCCCGGGACTAGCGGGAGGGGGAGCCTACAATGAGCAGTTCTTC. Full variable domain (remainder filled in from reference TRBV2 and TRBJ2-1): EPEVTQTPSHQVTQMGQEVILRCVPISNHLYFYWYRQILGQKVEFLVSFYNNEISEKSEIFDDQFSVERPDGSNFTLKIRSTKLEDSAMYFCASSSPGLAGGGAYNEQFFGPGTRLTVL.

This clonotype has just a few counts. The rearrangement joins TRBV9 to TRBJ2-4; no firm D call. Per germline, CDR1 SGDLS and CDR2 YYNGEE. Deletions cut 6 bases from V and 3 bases from J, with 10 bases between. This CDR3 is built from 13 residues. CDR3 in DNA: TGTGCCAGCAACGACGGATTCAAAAACATTCAGTACTTC. The encoded protein is CASNDGFKNIQYF.

The chain links TRBV5-6 to TRBJ2-4; D remains unclear. Germline V CDR1 and CDR2: SGHDT, YYEEEE. This CDR3 spans 14 amino acids. Trimming pared 4 bases from V and 7 bases from J, leaving 15 bases between. CDR3 sequence (DNA): TGTGCCAGCAGCCCTCTAGAAGCCTTTAACATTCAGTACTTC. This translates into CASSPLEAFNIQYF.

This clonotype was seen only a few times. This sequence joins TRBV4-2 and TRBJ2-7; 10 nucleotides agree with TRBD2. There are 18 residues in the CDR3. V shed 0 bases, J shed 2 bases, and the junction held 10 bases outside the gene matches. Germline V lookup: CDR1 LGHNA, CDR2 YNFKEQ. CDR3 sequence: CASSQDRVGTSVTYEQYF. CDR3 in DNA: TGTGCCAGCAGCCAAGATCGGGTAGGGACTAGCGTTACCTACGAGCAGTACTTC.

This clonotype was observed a handful of times. This chain joins TRBV20-1 and TRBJ2-1; D possibly corresponds to TRBD1 (6 bases). V lost 5 bases, J lost 9 bases, and 8 bases lay in between. From germline, CDR1 is DFQATT and CDR2 SNEGSKA (reference sequence). CDR3 length equals 10 residues. As DNA, the CDR3 is TGCAGTGCTCACAGGGCTGAGCAGTTCTTC. It encodes CSAHRAEQFF.

This clonotype was counted many times. The CDR3 loop reads CATSTWTTNTGELFF. In nucleotides, the CDR3 is TGTGCCACCAGCACCTGGACAACGAACACCGGGGAGCTGTTTTTT. V gene TRBV15 combines with J gene TRBJ2-2; D is possibly TRBD1 (5 bases). The germline V and J ends were trimmed by 4 bases and 0 bases, with 9 bases remaining between them. Germline CDR1 reads LNHNV; CDR2 reads YYDKDF (reference sequence). This CDR3 comprises 15 residues.

In its sample, this clonotype was seen a few times. The rearrangement joins TRBV7-2 to TRBJ2-7, with D tentatively TRBD2 (5 bases). V was shortened by 1 base and J by 6 bases, with 10 bases between the two germline ends. The CDR3 extends over 13 amino acids. Germline CDR1 is SGHTA and CDR2 is FQGNSA. Written as DNA, the CDR3 is TGTGCCAGCAGCTTAGATTACGGAGGCGAGCAGTACTTC. Encoded protein: CASSLDYGGEQYF. Filled out from reference TRBV7-2 and TRBJ2-7, the complete variable domain reads GAGVSQSPSNKVTEKGKDVELRCDPISGHTALYWYRQSLGQGLEFLIYFQGNSAPDKSGLPSDRFSAERTGGSVSTLTIQRTQQEDSAVYLCASSLDYGGEQYFGPGTRLTVT.

This clonotype was detected only a few times. The chain links TRBV10-3 to TRBJ1-1, with D unresolved. The V end was cut by 8 bases, the J end by 8 bases, with 18 bases between. Germline V lookup: CDR1 ENHRY, CDR2 SYGVKD. The CDR3 runs to 13 residues. CDR3 amino acids: CAIQGGLLSEAFF. In nucleotides, the CDR3 is TGTGCCATCCAAGGAGGGCTTTTGTCCGAAGCTTTCTTT.

The rearrangement joins TRBV7-2 to TRBJ2-7, with D perhaps matching TRBD2 (5 bases). V was trimmed by 2 bases and J by 9 bases, leaving 11 bases between them. The CDR3 totals 12 residues. CDR1 is SGHTA and CDR2 is FQGNSA in the germline V gene. CDR3 residues: CASSLNRLAQYF. The DNA for the CDR3 is TGTGCCAGCAGCTTAAACCGGCTAGCGCAGTACTTC.

With respect to this clonotype: Its ends do not fully match the called genes, so a read error is possible. The J gene is TRBJ2-7, the V gene TRBV15; 7 bases align to TRBD1. CDR3 size: 14 residues. Germline V gives CDR1 LNHNV, CDR2 YYDKDF (reference sequence). CDR3 region: CAASREGTDHEQYF. DNA of the CDR3: TGTGCCGCCAGCAGAGAAGGGACAGATCACGAGCAGTACTTC.

There are a few counts of this clonotype. This sequence joins TRBV20-1 and TRBJ1-3, with D hard to call. There are 12 residues in the CDR3. V dropped 4 bases and J dropped 6 bases, with 10 bases sitting between them. Per germline, CDR1 DFQATT and CDR2 SNEGSKA (reference sequence). CDR3 sequence reads: CSATGRLNTIYF. In DNA, the CDR3 is TGCAGTGCTACCGGGAGATTAAACACCATATATTTT.

This clonotype showed up just a few times. The J gene is TRBJ1-1, the V gene TRBV11-1, with D perhaps TRBD1 (5 bases). Trimming took 5 bases from V and 10 from J, leaving 14 bases between them. CDR3 length equals 12 residues. Germline V gene lookup returns CDR1 SGHAT and CDR2 FQDESV (reference sequence). The CDR3 bases are TGTGCCAGCAGCCCCGCGTGGGGGGGAGCTTTCTTT. Translating it yields CASSPAWGGAFF. Full variable domain (outside the CDR3, taken from reference TRBV11-1 and TRBJ1-1): EAEVAQSPRYKITEKSQAVAFWCDPISGHATLYWYRQILGQGPELLVQFQDESVVDDSQLPKDRFSAERLKGVDSTLKIQPAELGDSAMYLCASSPAWGGAFFGQGTRLTVV.

As regards this clonotype: A clone one base away is much larger, so this may be a read error. This chain connects TRBV5-1 to TRBJ2-1; 7 bases match TRBD1. Germline V lookup: CDR1 SGHRS, CDR2 YFSETQ. With V trimmed by 0 bases and J by 3 bases, 3 bases remained unmatched. CDR3 size: 15 residues. CDR3 sequence (DNA): TGCGCCAGCAGCTTGGACGGGACAGTCTACAATGAGCAGTTCTTC. Protein sequence: CASSLDGTVYNEQFF.